This paragraph reports one T cell receptor (beta chain). It has no known antigen specificity. The sample holds no much larger clone one base away, and base qualities are not on file. This sample was included in a study of shared clonotypes between healthy human individuals (dated by TCRdb to the early 2020s). Regarding the complete study: A few men and a couple of women, aged 18 to 49 years, made up the cohort. Each donor's leukapheresis produced roughly between roughly 0.85 and 9.5 billion PBMCs. To increase sequencing depth and limit assay-specific biases, different laboratories used diverse techniques to prepare libraries and sequence TCR repertoires. To estimate repertoire size and how much clonotypes are shared between individuals, the study performed deep sequencing of blood TCR repertoires from five healthy adults. Per donor, three plates each were used for CD4 naive and CD4 memory, two for CD8 naive, and one for CD8 memory. What the study reported, not specific to this receptor: Pairwise subsampling indicated that sequencing depth was expected to affect the degree of clonotype sharing among donors. When four donors were compared, the shared fraction of clonotypes was about 5% for naive CD4, less than 4% for naive CD8, more than 2% for memory CD4, and less than 0.45% for memory CD8. Compared with non-shared clonotypes, the clonotypes found in all four sorted-subset donors had higher generation probabilities. Only blood was sampled, and tissue TCR repertoires likely differ from those in blood. Incomplete sequencing was indicated by rarefaction of sorted-subset datasets, despite the large sequencing depth. Because the study included only a small number of donors, the genetic and exposure-history diversity represented was limited. Larger estimated clonotype richness was generally found for naive subsets than for memory subsets.

The donors were healthy, HIV-negative adults with no recently reported acute infections or vaccinations. Every donor was a Caucasian adult living in Nashville, Tennessee, USA. CD4+ T cells were enriched through magnetic negative selection, after which naive cells were positively selected on CD45RA and the remaining negative fraction served as the memory subset. Blood was obtained by leukapheresis, after which PBMCs were separated by Ficoll-Histopaque density gradient centrifugation and cryopreserved in liquid nitrogen vapor phase. Analytical flow cytometry was used to check the purity and quantity of each magnetically sorted T cell population. Genomic DNA was isolated from every sorted fraction and measured by UV absorbance on a Nanodrop 2000c. Using the deep immunoSEQ assay, TCR CDR3 regions were amplified from genomic DNA by multiplex PCR. For each cell subset, the extracted genomic DNA was distributed evenly across all wells of several immunoSEQ 96-well plates, and each plate served as one replicate. For sorted subsets, about 200 ng genomic DNA, equal to tens of thousands of T cell genomes, was loaded into each replicate PCR. Purified libraries were quantified with a Qubit 3.0 fluorometer, sized on a Bioanalyzer 2100, and re-quantified with the KAPA Library Quantification kit. Every immunoSEQ 96-well plate was sequenced on a separate single-read 150-cycle Illumina NextSeq 550 flow cell. The paper's processing steps were these. Because only junctional sequences without quality scores were contained in the immunoSEQ output, filtering matching that applied to full-length reads could not be performed. To assign V/J genes and CDR3, sequences were annotated using PyIR, a Python wrapper for IgBLAST v1.9, with IMGT germline references. Reads were removed for weak V/J assignments (E-value above 1e-6), missing CDR3, stop codons, out-of-frame junctions, or ambiguous translated residues. A V3J clonotype was defined by an identical inferred V gene, J gene, and CDR3 amino acid sequence. To compute the percentage overlap between repertoires, the number of shared unique clonotypes was divided by the size of the smaller repertoire. Three approaches were used to assess repertoire richness: RTK rarefaction, the Chao1 estimator, and Recon v2.1 estimates of unobserved clonotypes. OLGA was used to compute generation probabilities for all TCRbeta clonotypes that the gDNA method yielded from a handful of donors. The table comes from immuneACCESS by way of TCRdb, which keeps in-frame sequences with V and J called. Part of the clones is missing from these tables; in studies checked, under half for an unresolved V gene and the rest for unknown reasons. V and J calls and clone size follow that table, whereas D and trimming were derived from the DNA. The sample table lists approximately 2.3 million clones, about 92% of them with a count of one. The ten largest clones add up to roughly 0.36% of the sample.

The TCR was taken from a man aged 18 to 29 in good health. Some clones in this sample may be carry-over from other donors' samples. Sequencing used naive CD4+ T cells from PBMCs. The cell subset or site label here, explained by the study, means: CD45RA+ positively selected.

The nucleotide sequence is given as TGTGCCAGCAGTAGTATCCCGGGACGCTTGGACCCCATATATTTT. Its coded protein is CASSSIPGRLDPIYF. The rearranged chain carries TRBV2 and TRBJ1-3; perhaps TRBD1 is the D gene, with 5 bases matching. The germline V gene yields SNHLY for CDR1 and FYNNEI for CDR2. V loses 5 bases, J loses 11 bases, and the germline ends lie 22 bases apart. The CDR3, from cysteine to phenylalanine, totals 15 residues. The CDR3 DNA has 45 bases and is translated from base 1. With the portions outside the CDR3 filled from the reference TRBV2 and TRBJ1-3 genes, the complete variable region becomes EPEVTQTPSHQVTQMGQEVILRCVPISNHLYFYWYRQILGQKVEFLVSFYNNEISEKSEIFDDQFSVERPDGSNFTLKIRSTKLEDSAMYFCASSSIPGRLDPIYFGEGSWLTVV.